Listed below are T cell receptor beta chains from one sample, sequenced in a study of shared clonotypes between healthy human individuals. Clones were sequenced by immunoSEQ multiplex PCR, and TCRdb holds only the in-frame ones, with some missing. Of approximately 330,000 clones listed, around 67% were seen once; the top ten hold 10%. Sequenced: memory CD4+ T cells sorted from blood. These receptors were collected from a man in his thirties or forties in good health. Each CDR3 is given with its conserved first and last residue. A D gene is named only where the DNA matches it firmly. A row's size may be missing; if present it is once, few, many or a size class.

v_call	d_call	j_call	clone_size	cdr3_aa	cdr3_nt
TRBV19	.	TRBJ2-1	.	CASSIWVSNEQFF	TGTGCCAGTAGTATATGGGTTAGTAATGAGCAGTTCTTC
TRBV18	.	TRBJ1-2	.	CASSPLSGVYDYGYTF	TGTGCCAGCTCACCGTTGTCGGGGGTATATGACTATGGCTACACCTTC
TRBV4-2	.	TRBJ2-5	once	CASSQSLGEETQYF	TGTGCCAGCAGCCAGTCCCTCGGAGAAGAGACCCAGTACTTC
TRBV29-1	.	TRBJ2-5	.	CSVIRGGKETQYF	TGCAGCGTTATTAGAGGGGGGAAAGAGACCCAGTACTTC
TRBV5-6	.	TRBJ2-1	once	CASSGGDDNEQFF	TGTGCCAGCAGCGGGGGCGATGACAATGAGCAGTTCTTC
TRBV5-4	.	TRBJ2-6	.	CASRAELSGANVLTF	TGTGCCAGCAGAGCGGAACTTTCTGGGGCCAACGTCCTGACTTTC
TRBV5-1	.	TRBJ2-7	few	CASSLEWTQKVGYEQYF	TGCGCCAGCAGCTTGGAATGGACTCAGAAGGTCGGCTACGAGCAGTACTTC
TRBV19	.	TRBJ2-1	.	CASSTTPYNEQFF	TGTGCCAGTAGTACCACCCCCTACAATGAGCAGTTCTTC
TRBV18	.	TRBJ1-1	.	CASSPLSRQAHEAFF	TGTGCCAGCTCACCATTATCCCGACAGGCCCATGAAGCTTTCTTT
TRBV28	TRBD2	TRBJ2-3	.	CAASGLAGSTDTQYF	TGTGCCGCGAGCGGGCTAGCGGGGAGCACAGATACGCAGTATTTT
TRBV4-1	TRBD2	TRBJ2-3	many	CASSQSGLAGNTDTQYF	TGCGCCAGCAGCCAGTCCGGACTAGCGGGGAACACAGATACGCAGTATTTT
TRBV15	TRBD1	TRBJ2-2	.	CATSSDRGNTGELFF	TGTGCCACCAGCAGTGACAGGGGGAACACCGGGGAGCTGTTTTTT
TRBV18	.	TRBJ2-6	.	CASSPVGANVLTF	TGTGCCAGCTCACCCGTTGGGGCCAACGTCCTGACTTTC
TRBV5-1	TRBD1	TRBJ1-2	.	CASSLAGTGEGYTF	TGCGCCAGCAGCTTGGCCGGGACAGGGGAAGGCTACACCTTC
TRBV5-8	.	TRBJ2-2	.	CASSLAAALTGELFF	TGTGCCAGCAGCTTGGCGGCAGCCTTAACCGGGGAGCTGTTTTTT
TRBV7-2	.	TRBJ1-2	.	CASSSGRLYGYTF	TGTGCCAGCAGCTCCGGGAGGCTCTATGGCTACACCTTC
TRBV9	.	TRBJ1-1	.	CASSVNPRTQNTEAFF	TGTGCCAGCAGCGTGAACCCGCGAACGCAGAACACTGAAGCTTTCTTT
TRBV10-3	.	TRBJ1-1	many	CAISAGKGEEGSEAFF	TGTGCCATCAGTGCTGGGAAAGGAGAAGAGGGTTCGGAAGCTTTCTTT
TRBV7-8	TRBD2	TRBJ2-3	.	CASSILAGGPSDTQYF	TGTGCCAGCAGCATATTAGCGGGAGGGCCCTCAGATACGCAGTATTTT
TRBV6-1	.	TRBJ2-5	once	CASSELITLKETQYF	TGTGCCAGCAGTGAACTCATAACACTTAAAGAGACCCAGTACTTC
TRBV7-2	.	TRBJ1-3	.	CASSLSGSLIRSGNTIYF	TGTGCCAGCAGCTTATCCGGGAGTCTAATAAGGAGCGGAAACACCATATATTTT
TRBV2	.	TRBJ2-5	once	CATGTDQETQYF	TGTGCCACCGGGACGGACCAAGAGACCCAGTACTTC
TRBV5-1	TRBD1	TRBJ2-1	.	CASSSTGGRRGEQFF	TGCGCCAGCAGCTCCACAGGGGGCCGGCGTGGTGAGCAGTTCTTC
TRBV7-2	.	TRBJ1-2	.	CASHGRQVRQTYGYTF	TGTGCCAGCCACGGGAGACAGGTCCGCCAAACCTATGGCTACACCTTC
TRBV5-4	.	TRBJ2-2	.	CASSRDNPNTGELFF	TGTGCCAGCAGCAGGGACAACCCAAACACCGGGGAGCTGTTTTTT
TRBV6-1	.	TRBJ1-2	.	CASTIGVPYGYTF	TGTGCCAGTACTATCGGTGTCCCCTATGGCTACACCTTC
TRBV4-1	.	TRBJ2-3	.	CASSQGGNTQYF	TGCGCCAGCAGCCAAGGCGGCAATACGCAGTATTTT